The rows below give T cell receptor beta chains drawn from one sample of a study of vaccination effects on CD4 cells after COVID-19. Their antigens are not known. Using immunoSEQ multiplex PCR, the repertoire was profiled, and TCRdb retains in-frame clones only, with some absent. The table includes about 52,000 clones, approximately 75% detected once. The input for sequencing was CD4+ T cells from PBMCs cultured with HCoV-OC43 spike peptides, taken before COVID-19 vaccination. The receptors were sampled from a human donor who received a COVID-19 vaccine. Each CDR3 is given with its conserved first and last residue. A D gene is named only where the DNA matches it firmly. Clone size is given for some rows only: seen once, a few or many times, or a class if the clone is expanded.

abundance	v_gene	d_gene	j_gene	CDR3nt	CDR3aa
-	TRBV28	-	TRBJ1-5	TGTGCCAGCAGTTTACGGCCCGGGAATCAGCCCCAGCATTTT	CASSLRPGNQPQHF
-	TRBV4-2	TRBD1	TRBJ1-6	TGTGCCAGCAGCCGTCTGCAGGGGGATTCACCCCTCCACTTT	CASSRLQGDSPLHF
-	TRBV4-2	TRBD1	TRBJ1-4	TGTGCCAGCAGCCAAGATCTAATCGGGACAGGGAATGAAAAACTGTTTTTT	CASSQDLIGTGNEKLFF
few	TRBV2	TRBD1	TRBJ1-2	TGTGCCAGCAGTTCGACAGGGGACTATGGCTACACCTTC	CASSSTGDYGYTF
-	TRBV2	-	TRBJ2-1	TGTGCCAGCAGTGGGGGAAGGAGCTCCTACAATGAGCAGTTCTTC	CASSGGRSSYNEQFF
-	TRBV6-2/TRBV6-3	TRBD1	TRBJ2-2	TGTGCCAGCAGCCAAACCGGGCTGGGACAGATCACCGGGGAGCTGTTTTTT	CASSQTGLGQITGELFF
few	TRBV3-1/TRBV3-2	TRBD2	TRBJ2-1	TGTGCCAGCAGCCATACAACGGTAGCGGGATACAATGAGCAGTTCTTC	CASSHTTVAGYNEQFF
-	TRBV30	-	TRBJ1-6	TGTGCCTGGAGGGGGAGTCGGTTTTCACCCCTCCACTTT	CAWRGSRFSPLHF
-	TRBV6-5	TRBD1	TRBJ2-2	TGTGCCAGCAGGGATGGACAGGGGAGCACCGGGGAGCTGTTTTTT	CASRDGQGSTGELFF
-	TRBV12-3/TRBV12-4	-	TRBJ1-3	TGTGCCAGCAGTTTAGTGGGAAACACCATATATTTT	CASSLVGNTIYF
-	TRBV5-1	TRBD2	TRBJ2-3	TGCGCCAGCAGCTTGGTGCGGGGGGCCGCTACAGATACGCAGTATTTT	CASSLVRGAATDTQYF
-	TRBV27	-	TRBJ1-1	TGTGCCAGCAGTTTATTAGGGGGGAGGACTGAAGCTTTCTTT	CASSLLGGRTEAFF
-	TRBV29-1	-	TRBJ2-3	TGCAGCGTTGAAGGTGGATCCTTGCACACAGATACGCAGTATTTT	CSVEGGSLHTDTQYF
-	TRBV5-8	TRBD1	TRBJ2-2	TGTGCCAGCAGCAGATGGACAGGGGGCAGGAACACCGGGGAGCTGTTTTTT	CASSRWTGGRNTGELFF
few	TRBV7-3	-	TRBJ1-5	TGTGCCAGCAGCGCTACAGGGCTCAATCAGCCCCAGCATTTT	CASSATGLNQPQHF
-	TRBV18	TRBD1	TRBJ1-6	TGTGCCAGCTCAACCGGGACAGCTCAGAATTCACCCCTCCACTTT	CASSTGTAQNSPLHF
-	TRBV19	-	TRBJ1-5	TGTGCCAGTAGTACGGCTCCCAATCAGCCCCAGCATTTT	CASSTAPNQPQHF
-	TRBV9	TRBD1	TRBJ2-2	TGTGCCAGCAGCACCCGACAGGGGGGCACCGGGGAGCTGTTTTTT	CASSTRQGGTGELFF
-	TRBV5-5	-	TRBJ2-3	TGTGCCAGCAGTTCACCTTCTAACACAGATACGCAGTATTTT	CASSSPSNTDTQYF
few	TRBV4-1	-	TRBJ1-4	TGCGCCAGCAGCCAAGAGCTCGAGGAAAAACTGTTTTTT	CASSQELEEKLFF
once	TRBV3-1/TRBV3-2	TRBD1	TRBJ1-2	TGTGCCAGCAGCCAAGCAGGGGGCGCAGACTATGGCTACACCTTC	CASSQAGGADYGYTF
-	TRBV30	-	TRBJ1-1	TGTGCCTGGACAGGGAACATGAACACTGAAGCTTTCTTT	CAWTGNMNTEAFF
-	TRBV7-9	-	TRBJ1-2	TGTGCCAGCAGCCTTCGTGACAGAAACTATGGCTACACCTTC	CASSLRDRNYGYTF
once	TRBV7-9	-	TRBJ2-2	TGTGCCAGCAGCTTAGCGGGGGGCACCGGGGAGCTGTTTTTT	CASSLAGGTGELFF
few	TRBV30	TRBD1	TRBJ1-2	TGTGCCTGGACGTCCGACAGGGGAATAGGCTACACCTTC	CAWTSDRGIGYTF
-	TRBV4-1	-	TRBJ1-1	TGCGCCAGCAGCCAAGGGGGTCTGGTCACTGAAGCTTTCTTT	CASSQGGLVTEAFF
-	TRBV7-9	-	TRBJ1-1	TGTGCCAGCAGCTTAGAGGGGGGGAGCACTGAAGCTTTCTTT	CASSLEGGSTEAFF
-	TRBV29-1	-	TRBJ1-4	TGCAGCGTTGTTGAAACAACTAATGAAAAACTGTTTTTT	CSVVETTNEKLFF
few	TRBV11-2	-	TRBJ1-2	TGTGCCAGCAGTTACCCCCAAAGGGCTGGCTACACCTTC	CASSYPQRAGYTF
once	TRBV7-9	-	TRBJ1-2	TGTGCCAGCAGCTTATCTCTGGGATATGGCTACACCTTC	CASSLSLGYGYTF
-	TRBV29-1	-	TRBJ2-3	TGCAGCGTTCGGCGCCTAGTGGCGGGGGATACGCAGTATTTT	CSVRRLVAGDTQYF
-	TRBV7-2	TRBD1	TRBJ1-5	TGTGCCAGCAGCCTGACAGGGCCCGGTCAGCCCCAGCATTTT	CASSLTGPGQPQHF
few	TRBV9	-	TRBJ2-2	TGTGCCAGCAGCCGGGGAGGGGGACACCGATTAAACACCGGGGAGCTGTTTTTT	CASSRGGGHRLNTGELFF
few	TRBV6-5	-	TRBJ2-2	TGTGCCAGTTGGCGGGACCCCTCACGGACCGGGGAGCTGTTTTTT	CASWRDPSRTGELFF